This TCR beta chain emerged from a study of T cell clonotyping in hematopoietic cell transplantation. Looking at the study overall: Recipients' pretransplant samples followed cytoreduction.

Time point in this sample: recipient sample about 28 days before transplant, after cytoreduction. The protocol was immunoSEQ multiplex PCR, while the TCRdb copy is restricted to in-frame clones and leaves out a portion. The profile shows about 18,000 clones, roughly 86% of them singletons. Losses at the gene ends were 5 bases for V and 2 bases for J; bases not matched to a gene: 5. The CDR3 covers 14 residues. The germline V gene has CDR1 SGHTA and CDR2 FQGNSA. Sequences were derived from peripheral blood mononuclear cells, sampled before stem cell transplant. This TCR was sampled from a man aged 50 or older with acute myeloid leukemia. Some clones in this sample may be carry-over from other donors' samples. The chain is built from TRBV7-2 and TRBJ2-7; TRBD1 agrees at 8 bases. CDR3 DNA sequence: TGTGCCAGCAGCCCTTACAGGGGGACCTACGAGCAGTACTTC. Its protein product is CASSPYRGTYEQYF.